This T cell receptor beta chain was sequenced during a study of blood T cell repertoires in COVID-19. The CDR3 is 14 amino acids. The V end was cut by 1 base, the J end by 13 bases, with 15 bases between. Germline V gene sequence: CDR1 SGHNT, CDR2 YYREEE (reference sequence). Only in-frame clones appear in the TCRdb table, and some are missing; sequencing was by immunoSEQ multiplex PCR. This sample has some 450,000 clones, with approximately 90% found just once. The TCR originated in a man between 18 and 29 years old with COVID-19, enrolled during active disease. The chain recombines TRBV5-4 with TRBJ1-6; maybe TRBD1 (6 bases). The sample comprised peripheral blood. The CDR3 loop is CASSLQGKRAPLHF. The CDR3 DNA reads TGTGCCAGCAGCTTGCAGGGGAAGAGGGCTCCCCTCCACTTT.